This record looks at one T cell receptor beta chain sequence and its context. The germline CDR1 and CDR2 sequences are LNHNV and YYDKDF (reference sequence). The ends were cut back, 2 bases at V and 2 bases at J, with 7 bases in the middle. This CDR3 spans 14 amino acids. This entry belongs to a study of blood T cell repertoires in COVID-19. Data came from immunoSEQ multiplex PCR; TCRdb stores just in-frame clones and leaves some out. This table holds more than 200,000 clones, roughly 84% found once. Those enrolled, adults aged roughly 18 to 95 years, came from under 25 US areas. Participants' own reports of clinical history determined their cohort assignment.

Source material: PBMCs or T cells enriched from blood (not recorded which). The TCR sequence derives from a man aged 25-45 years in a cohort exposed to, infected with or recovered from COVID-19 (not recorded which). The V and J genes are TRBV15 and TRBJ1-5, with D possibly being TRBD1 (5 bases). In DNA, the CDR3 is TGTGCCACCAGCAGATCCAGGGGCAATCAGCCCCAGCATTTT. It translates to CATSRSRGNQPQHF.